This TCR beta chain was obtained from a study of T cell repertoires in cytomegalovirus infection. Turning to the study itself: Public TCR beta signatures marked donors with CMV infection and the matching HLA. The study, taken as a whole, reports: Clonotypes of TCR beta that were HLA-C-restricted and CMV-specific dominated the ex vivo response. Individuals carrying CMV plus the relevant HLA were identified by cumulative frequency of public TCR beta families.

In germline, CDR1 is SQVTM, CDR2 ANQGSEA. V was cut by 6 bases and J by 0 bases, with 14 bases left in between. This CDR3 has 15 residues. As for this clonotype: Its antigen is as yet unknown.

TCRdb ran MiXCR on the reads and lists one entry per CDR3 protein. The sample holds a few hundred thousand distinct CDR3 sequences; roughly 15% are singletons and the top ten take 8.5% to 10%. Sequenced material: PBMCs. The genes are TRBV29-1 and TRBJ2-2, with D possibly TRBD1 on 5 matching bases. The TCR comes from a human donor in good health (CMV status not recorded). Some clones in this sample may be carry-over from other donors' samples. CDR3 protein: CSVRIDSTNTGELFF. CDR3 DNA: TGCAGCGTCCGTATAGACAGCACGAACACCGGGGAGCTGTTTTTT.